This note documents a single T cell receptor (beta chain) sequence. No antigen is known for it. This entry is derived from a study of T cell responses to AZD1222 COVID-19 vaccine. Broader study findings: After the peak T cell response, and only then, were repertoires sampled. Recipients of AZD1222 seropositive at baseline numbered only 5 or 6. The span of vaccine-associated CD4 TCRs extended across spike, with dominance at 160-218 and 743-854.

Here immunoSEQ multiplex PCR was the method, and the copy in TCRdb shows in-frame clones only, minus some. The sample contains tens of thousands of clones, 86% of which appear only once. The input for sequencing was peripheral blood, taken on day 0 of AZD1222 vaccination. The clonotype was recovered from an adult in good health.

CDR3 sequence reads: CASSRGQGYNEQFF. DNA for the CDR3: TGTGCCAGCAGCCGAGGACAGGGCTACAATGAGCAGTTCTTC. V is TRBV7-8 and J is TRBJ2-1; TRBD1 aligns across 8 bases. The CDR3 spans 14 residues. V was clipped by 5 bases and J by 3 bases; unmatched bases: 3. CDR1 is SGHVS, CDR2 FQNEAQ, per germline.